This paragraph covers one TCR beta chain sequence. What it recognizes is unknown. J lost 5 bases, V lost 0 bases, and 9 bases had no gene match. Germline CDR1 is LGHNA and CDR2 is YNFKEQ. CDR3 length: 17 residues. This sample was taken from a study of T cell repertoires in cytomegalovirus infection. Study information: CMV epitopes that were recently identified and HLA-C-restricted were used alongside well-studied HLA-B-restricted ones. Signatures in public TCR beta sequences pointed to both CMV infection and matching HLA type. Findings and limits, study-wide: Cumulative frequency (of public TCR beta family members) identified carriers of CMV plus the relevant HLA.

Each CDR3 protein gets one entry after TCRdb re-called the reads with MiXCR. The sample contains approximately 1,000,000 distinct CDR3 sequences, around a third of which appear only once. The sample consisted of cultured CD8+ T cells from PBMCs, taken from culture after CMV antigen stimulation. The TCR comes from a human donor in good health (CMV status not recorded). Some clones in this sample may be carry-over from other donors' samples. The genes are TRBV4-2 and TRBJ2-2; 7 bases agree with TRBD1. For the CDR3, the DNA is TGTGCCAGCAGCCAAGAAGTTAAGGGGGCGCTGACCGGGGAGCTGTTTTTT. It codes for CASSQEVKGALTGELFF.